Listed here are 17 T cell receptor beta chains from one sample, sequenced in a study of T cell repertoires in cytomegalovirus infection. MiXCR, applied by TCRdb to the reads, yields one record per CDR3 protein. Of about 180,000 distinct CDR3 sequences in the sample, approximately 18% were seen once. What was sequenced was CD8+ T cells from PBMCs. The receptor set was obtained from a human donor in good health (CMV status not recorded). Some clones in this sample may be carry-over from other donors' samples.

V gene TRBV6-5 combines with J gene TRBJ2-1; 9 positions match TRBD2. Trimming took 2 bases from V and 7 from J; bases not matched to a gene: 6. CDR3 length equals 15 residues. Germline V lookup: CDR1 MNHEY, CDR2 SVGAGI. The CDR3 DNA is TGTGCCAGCAGTTACGGAGCGGGGGGCACGAATGAGCAGTTCTTC. This encodes CASSYGAGGTNEQFF.

The chain is built from TRBV29-1 and TRBJ1-1; 7 nucleotides match TRBD1. Germline loops: CDR1 SQVTM, CDR2 ANQGSEA. Trimming cost V 5 bases and J 6 bases; bases outside gene matches: 12. The CDR3 has 14 residues. The CDR3 here is CSVPGQAFISEAFF. Here the CDR3 DNA reads TGCAGCGTTCCCGGACAGGCTTTTATATCTGAAGCTTTCTTT.

This rearrangement joins TRBV7-9 to TRBJ2-1, with 11 nucleotides matching TRBD1. Per germline, CDR1 SEHNR and CDR2 FQNEAQ (reference sequence). This CDR3 comprises 16 residues. Trimming at V came to 1 base and at J to 4 bases, leaving 3 bases not matched to a gene. For the CDR3, the DNA is TGTGCCAGCAGCTTAGGTGGACAGGGGGCTTACAATGAGCAGTTCTTC. Residues: CASSLGGQGAYNEQFF.

V and J are TRBV7-2 and TRBJ1-5, with a tentative D call TRBD1 (5 bases). The V gene's germline CDR1 is SGHTA and CDR2 FQGNSA. This CDR3 spans 13 amino acids. V shed 8 bases and J shed 7 bases, with 15 bases lying between them. The CDR3 coding sequence is TGTGCCAGCCGGAATTCAGGGCCACAGCCCCAGCATTTT. As protein: CASRNSGPQPQHF. Filled out from reference TRBV7-2 and TRBJ1-5, the complete variable domain reads GAGVSQSPSNKVTEKGKDVELRCDPISGHTALYWYRQSLGQGLEFLIYFQGNSAPDKSGLPSDRFSAERTGGSVSTLTIQRTQQEDSAVYLCASRNSGPQPQHFGDGTRLSIL.

This clonotype was seen repeatedly, ten times or more. The V gene is TRBV7-2, the J gene TRBJ1-1; D call uncertain. In germline, CDR1 is SGHTA, CDR2 FQGNSA. The CDR3 has 15 amino acids. V lost 5 bases to trimming and J lost 3 bases, with 16 bases between them. CDR3 sequence reads: CASSVYVGLDTEAFF. The CDR3 DNA sequence: TGTGCCAGCAGCGTCTACGTGGGCTTGGACACTGAAGCTTTCTTT.

The chain has TRBV12-3 or TRBV12-4 and TRBJ1-1; TRBD1 is a possible D gene (6 bases). CDR3 length equals 14 residues. Trimming took 2 bases from V and 7 from J, leaving 14 bases between them. CDR3 region: CASSLKGGPGEAFF. The CDR3 bases are TGTGCCAGCAGTTTAAAGGGGGGGCCCGGTGAAGCTTTCTTT.

This rearrangement joins TRBV13 to TRBJ1-1, with D tentatively TRBD1 (5 bases). V was clipped by 3 bases and J by 4 bases, with 12 bases between them. The CDR3 runs 14 residues. The germline gives CDR1 PRHDT, CDR2 FYEKMQ (reference sequence). The CDR3 region is CASSFLGGGTEAFF. DNA of the CDR3: TGTGCCAGCAGCTTCTTGGGGGGTGGCACTGAAGCTTTCTTT.

The rearrangement joins TRBV4-1 to TRBJ2-1; weak D call: TRBD2 (6 bases). The germline V gene encodes CDR1 MGHRA and CDR2 YSYEKL. The CDR3 contains 16 residues. Trimming stripped 0 bases from V and 9 bases from J, with 18 bases between. The CDR3 is CASSQDLETSLPEQFF. Here the CDR3 DNA reads TGCGCCAGCAGCCAAGATTTGGAGACTAGTCTCCCTGAGCAGTTCTTC.

The chain combines TRBV7-9 with TRBJ1-3; TRBD1 matches 8 bases. This CDR3 has 19 residues. The germline gives CDR1 SEHNR, CDR2 FQNEAQ (reference sequence). Losses at the gene ends were 5 bases for V and 3 bases for J; bases not matched to a gene: 18. CDR3 bases: TGTGCCAGCAGCGGAGGGACAGGAGAGATTTTCTTCGGTGGAAACACCATATATTTT. This sequence encodes CASSGGTGEIFFGGNTIYF.

The chain carries TRBV12-3 or TRBV12-4 and TRBJ2-7; D perhaps matches TRBD1 (5 bases). The V and J ends lost 3 bases and 1 base respectively, with 10 bases between them. This CDR3 region has 14 residues. As DNA, the CDR3 is TGTGCCAGCAGTTTCGACAGTCCTTCCTACGAGCAGTACTTC. It codes for CASSFDSPSYEQYF.

This clonotype was counted between two and nine times. This chain links TRBV7-2 with TRBJ2-2, with D hard to call. V dropped 7 bases and J dropped 4 bases, with 10 bases sitting between them. Germline V gene data show CDR1 as SGHTA and CDR2 as FQGNSA. This CDR3 comprises 13 residues. Written as DNA, the CDR3 is TGTGCCAGCACCCCGGTGACCACCGGGGAGCTGTTTTTT. As protein: CASTPVTTGELFF.

This clonotype was seen ten or more times. This sequence joins TRBV12-3 or TRBV12-4 and TRBJ1-2; no clear D. Trimming removed 6 bases from V and 7 bases from J, with 15 bases in between. This CDR3 contains 13 residues. The CDR3 bases are TGTGCCAGCAGCATAACAGCCGTGGGTGGCTACACCTTC. Residues: CASSITAVGGYTF.

The genes are TRBV6-2 or TRBV6-3 and TRBJ1-1; 7 bases line up with TRBD1. V trimming: 6 bases; J trimming: 7 bases; junction bases outside the gene matches: 8. Germline V gene data show CDR1 as MNHEY and CDR2 as SVGEGT. The CDR3 has 13 amino acids. The CDR3 sequence is CASRSDRAHEAFF. In DNA, the CDR3 is TGTGCCAGCAGGTCCGACAGGGCCCATGAAGCTTTCTTT.

The rearrangement links TRBV7-2 to TRBJ2-3; 11 bases map to TRBD2. The germline CDR1 and CDR2 sequences are SGHTA and FQGNSA. The CDR3 contains 16 residues. Trimming took 5 bases from V and 0 from J; bases not matched to a gene: 4. CDR3 in DNA: TGTGCCAGCAGCCATCTAGCGGGGGGAAGCACAGATACGCAGTATTTT. This translates into CASSHLAGGSTDTQYF.

The CDR3 protein is CASSYFGTETEAFF. Written as DNA, the CDR3 is TGTGCCAGCAGTTACTTTGGGACAGAAACTGAAGCTTTCTTT. The chain recombines TRBV6-2 or TRBV6-3 with TRBJ1-1; 7 nucleotides align to TRBD1. CDR1 MNHEY and CDR2 SVGEGT come from the germline V gene. The CDR3 is 14 amino acids. The J segment lost 5 bases and the V segment lost 1 base, leaving 4 bases of the junction unmatched.

This clonotype was detected a few times. The chain combines TRBV20-1 with TRBJ2-7; 10 positions match TRBD1. From germline, CDR1 is DFQATT and CDR2 SNEGSKA (reference sequence). V was pared by 5 bases and J by 1 base, with 14 bases of the junction left unmatched. The CDR3 contains 17 residues. The CDR3 spells CSARTAETGGFSYEQYF. The CDR3 nucleotides are TGCAGTGCTCGCACTGCCGAGACAGGGGGCTTTTCCTACGAGCAGTACTTC.

The J gene is TRBJ2-7, the V gene TRBV28; D gene unclear. Germline CDR1 is MDHEN and CDR2 is SYDVKM. V gave up 3 bases and J gave up 0 bases, with 18 bases separating them. This CDR3 is 17 amino acids long. The CDR3: CASSFEWQEHASYEQYF. For the CDR3, the DNA is TGTGCCAGCAGTTTCGAGTGGCAGGAGCATGCCTCCTACGAGCAGTACTTC.